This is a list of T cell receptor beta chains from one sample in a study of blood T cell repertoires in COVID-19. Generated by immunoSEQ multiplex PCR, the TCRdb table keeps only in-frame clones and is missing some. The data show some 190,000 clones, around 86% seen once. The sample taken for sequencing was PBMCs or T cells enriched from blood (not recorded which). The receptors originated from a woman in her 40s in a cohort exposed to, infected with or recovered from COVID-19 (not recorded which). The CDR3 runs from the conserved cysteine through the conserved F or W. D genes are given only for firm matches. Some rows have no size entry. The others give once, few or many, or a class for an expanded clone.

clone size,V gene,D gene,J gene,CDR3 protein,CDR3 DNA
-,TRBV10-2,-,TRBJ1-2,CASSVDGVGGYTF,TGCGCCAGCAGTGTCGACGGAGTGGGTGGCTACACCTTC
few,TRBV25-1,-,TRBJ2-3,CASSDGNSRTDTQYF,TGTGCCAGCAGTGATGGAAATTCCAGGACAGATACGCAGTATTTT
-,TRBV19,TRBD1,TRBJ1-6,CASSLGQPYNSPLHF,TGTGCCAGTAGCCTGGGACAGCCTTATAATTCACCCCTCCACTTT
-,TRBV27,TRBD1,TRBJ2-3,CASSSRTGGTDTQYF,TGTGCCAGCAGTTCGAGGACAGGGGGCACAGATACGCAGTATTTT
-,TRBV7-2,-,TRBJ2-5,CASSAVKETQYF,TGTGCCAGCAGCGCGGTAAAGGAGACCCAGTACTTC
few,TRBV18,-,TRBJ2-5,CASSGGFQETQYF,TGTGCCAGCTCAGGGGGCTTCCAAGAGACCCAGTACTTC
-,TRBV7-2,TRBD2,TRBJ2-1,CASSRGLPQDEQFF,TGTGCCAGCAGCCGGGGACTACCACAAGATGAGCAGTTCTTC
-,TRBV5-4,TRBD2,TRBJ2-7,CASSPGSGGYEQYF,TGTGCCAGCAGCCCGGGCAGCGGGGGCTACGAGCAGTACTTC
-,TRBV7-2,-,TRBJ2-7,CASSLGSRSYEQYF,TGTGCCAGCAGCTTAGGCAGTCGCTCCTACGAGCAGTACTTC
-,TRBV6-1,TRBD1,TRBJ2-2,CASSERGPGTGELFF,TGTGCCAGCAGTGAGAGGGGGCCGGGAACCGGGGAGCTGTTTTTT
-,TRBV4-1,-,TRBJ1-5,CASSQLQVSNQPQHF,TGCGCCAGCAGCCAACTTCAGGTTAGCAATCAGCCCCAGCATTTT
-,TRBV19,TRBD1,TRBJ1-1,CASSIRTGWTEAFF,TGTGCCAGTAGTATCCGGACAGGTTGGACTGAAGCTTTCTTT
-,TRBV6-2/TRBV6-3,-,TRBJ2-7,CASSPVQGGHSYEQYF,TGTGCCAGCAGCCCTGTCCAGGGGGGCCACTCCTACGAGCAGTACTTC
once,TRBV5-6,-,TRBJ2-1,CASSWANEQFF,TGTGCCAGCAGCTGGGCCAATGAGCAGTTCTTC
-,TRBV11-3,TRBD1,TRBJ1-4,CASSFEGAREKLFF,TGTGCCAGCAGCTTCGAGGGGGCAAGGGAAAAACTGTTTTTT
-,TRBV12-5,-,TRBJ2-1,CASGLEQYNEQFF,TGTGCTAGTGGCCTAGAACAATACAATGAGCAGTTCTTC
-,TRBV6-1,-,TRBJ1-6,CASSEALADNNSPLHF,TGTGCCAGCAGTGAAGCTTTGGCAGACAATAATTCACCCCTCCACTTT
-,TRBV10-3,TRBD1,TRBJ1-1,CAISADRETTEAFF,TGTGCCATCAGTGCGGACAGGGAGACCACTGAAGCTTTCTTT
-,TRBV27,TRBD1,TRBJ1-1,CASSRWDRANTEAFF,TGTGCCAGCAGTCGCTGGGACAGGGCGAACACTGAAGCTTTCTTT
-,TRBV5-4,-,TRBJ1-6,CASSLRFGESPLHF,TGTGCCAGCAGCTTGCGGTTCGGAGAGTCACCCCTCCACTTT
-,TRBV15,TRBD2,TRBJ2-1,CATSRDRRTSAYNEQFF,TGTGCCACCAGCAGAGATAGGAGGACTAGCGCCTACAATGAGCAGTTCTTC
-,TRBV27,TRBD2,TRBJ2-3,CASSPLERELGTDTQYF,TGTGCCAGCAGTCCCCTCGAGCGGGAGCTCGGCACAGATACGCAGTATTTT
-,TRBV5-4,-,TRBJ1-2,CASSLDSMGGYTF,TGTGCCAGCAGCTTGGACAGTATGGGTGGCTACACCTTC
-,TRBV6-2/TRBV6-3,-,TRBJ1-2,CASSPGTGGGYTF,TGTGCCAGCAGCCCCGGGACCGGGGGTGGCTACACCTTC
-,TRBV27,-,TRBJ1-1,CASSLSETAGEAFF,TGTGCCAGCAGTTTATCTGAGACCGCGGGTGAAGCTTTCTTT